These 9 T cell receptor beta chains share one sample of origin, sequenced in a study of regulatory T cells in long-lasting Graves disease. According to the study, TCR beta libraries were built with iRepertoire HTBI primers and CDR3-region Arm-PCR. TCRdb reanalysed the multiplex PCR reads using MiXCR and keeps one entry per CDR3 protein. The table records 430,000 or so distinct CDR3 sequences, under 25% of them present only once. Time point here: persistent/refractory GD, antithyroid drugs over 5 years with positive TRAb. From RNA extracted from PBMCs, the TCR library was made. Here the sequenced sample was peripheral blood mononuclear cells (PBMCs), taken when the disease was refractory, from a patient treated with antithyroid drugs. All receptors derive from a female donor with Graves disease.

This clonotype was counted a few times. The rearrangement uses TRBV27 and TRBJ2-6; TRBD1 might be the D (5 bases). Between the trimmed V and J ends, which lost 4 bases and 0 bases, there was a span of 19 bases. The CDR3 length is 19 residues. Germline V lookup: CDR1 MNHEY, CDR2 SMNVEV (reference sequence). The DNA of the CDR3 is TGTGCCAGCAGTTCTGGTACAGGACCCACCTACTCTGGGGCCAACGTCCTGACTTTC. It codes for CASSSGTGPTYSGANVLTF.

This clonotype was observed a few times. CDR3 coding DNA: TGTGCCAGCAGCTCGGCCGGAGGATCCGGTTACGAGCAGTACTTC. This codes for CASSSAGGSGYEQYF. This chain joins TRBV28 and TRBJ2-7, with TRBD2 as a possible D gene (5 bases). Trimming took off 6 bases at V and 4 bases at J, with 19 bases between the two ends. The germline CDR1 and CDR2 sequences are MDHEN and SYDVKM. This CDR3 spans 15 amino acids.

The chain uses TRBV9 and TRBJ1-6, with unresolved D. Trimming removed 5 bases at V and 7 bases at J, with 10 bases between. The CDR3 loop spans 13 amino acids. Germline loops: CDR1 SGDLS, CDR2 YYNGEE. CDR3 DNA: TGTGCCAGCAGAGAGCTCGAGAATTCACCCCTCCACTTT. Its translation is CASRELENSPLHF.

This clonotype was seen repeatedly, ten times or more. CDR3 amino acids: CASGTGFYSANYGYTF. In DNA, the CDR3 is TGTGCCAGCGGGACAGGGTTTTACTCAGCTAACTATGGCTACACCTTC. The rearrangement links TRBV27 to TRBJ1-2; TRBD1 agrees at 9 bases. The CDR3 sequence is 16 residues long. With V trimmed by 8 bases and J by 0 bases, 10 bases remained unmatched. The V gene's germline CDR1 is MNHEY and CDR2 SMNVEV (reference sequence).

This clonotype was observed once. This chain connects TRBV9 to TRBJ2-7, with no clear D. From germline, CDR1 is SGDLS and CDR2 YYNGEE. There are 15 residues in the CDR3. V was pared by 4 bases and J by 2 bases, with 16 bases between. In DNA form, the CDR3 reads TGTGCCAGCAGCCTCCAAGACATCGACGCCTACGAGCAGTACTTC. Protein product: CASSLQDIDAYEQYF. Combining the CDR3 with reference TRBV9 and TRBJ2-7 gives the whole variable domain DSGVTQTPKHLITATGQRVTLRCSPRSGDLSVYWYQQSLDQGLQFLIQYYNGEERAKGNILERFSAQQFPDLHSELNLSSLELGDSALYFCASSLQDIDAYEQYFGPGTRLTVT.

This clonotype was counted many times. The genes are TRBV18 and TRBJ1-4; 9 bases line up with TRBD1. This CDR3 has 14 amino acids. The junction had 4 bases not matched to a gene; V was cut back by 4 bases and J by 7 bases. Germline CDR1 is KGHSH and CDR2 is LQKENI. The CDR3 coding sequence is TGTGCCAGCTCACGAACAGGGGGCCTTGAAAAACTGTTTTTT. This codes for CASSRTGGLEKLFF.

In this sample, this clonotype turned up a few times. The rearrangement uses TRBV19 and TRBJ2-7; TRBD1 aligns across 7 bases. The CDR3 loop spans 17 amino acids. Germline V gene lookup returns CDR1 LNHDA and CDR2 SQIVND (reference sequence). J was trimmed by 2 bases and V by 11 bases; bases with no gene match: 21. The CDR3 DNA sequence: TGTGCCGGCAATTTCTGGGTCCACGGGACAGATACCTACGAGCAGTACTTC. Translated, it gives CAGNFWVHGTDTYEQYF.

This clonotype has just a few counts. This sequence joins TRBV20-1 and TRBJ1-5; D is unclear. The CDR3 length is 16 residues. The germline V gene encodes CDR1 DFQATT and CDR2 SNEGSKA (reference sequence). V lost 3 bases to trimming and J lost 5 bases, with 20 bases between them. CDR3 loop: CSASLGLRVRDQPQHF. The DNA for the CDR3 is TGCAGTGCTAGTTTAGGTCTAAGGGTCCGGGATCAGCCCCAGCATTTT.

V is TRBV4-1 and J is TRBJ2-7; 11 bases align to TRBD1. This CDR3 is built from 15 residues. J was trimmed by 3 bases and V by 4 bases; bases with no gene match: 5. Looked up from germline, CDR1 is MGHRA and CDR2 is YSYEKL. The CDR3 nucleotides are TGCGCCAGCAGCCCCCTGGACAGGGGGCACTACGAGCAGTACTTC. Amino acid sequence: CASSPLDRGHYEQYF.